This TCR beta chain was identified in a study of human T cells and chemical hapten exposure. The sample holds many counts of this clonotype. Stated time point: pre-sensitization, week 0. Treatment specified: therapeutic diphenylcyclopropenone sensitization with weekly scalp DPC. The CDR3 is 16 residues long. Trimming took off 4 bases at V and 3 bases at J, with 17 bases between the two ends. Germline values: CDR1 LNHNV, CDR2 YYDKDF (reference sequence). Each cDNA molecule in the library carried unique molecular identifiers. TCRdb fed the RACE reads into MiXCR, producing one record per CDR3 protein. Of 35,000 to 50,000 distinct CDR3 sequences listed, about an eighth are singletons.

The material sequenced was whole blood, taken in connection with sensitization to the hapten diphenylcyclopropenone (DPC). The origin of this receptor is a woman in her twenties or thirties with alopecia areata. Some clones in this sample may be carry-over from other donors' samples. J is TRBJ2-3 and V is TRBV15; D possibly corresponds to TRBD2 (5 bases). CDR3 amino acids: CATSTQAVMGTDTQYF. CDR3 DNA: TGTGCCACCAGCACCCAAGCGGTTATGGGTACAGATACGCAGTATTTT.